Sequencing of this T cell receptor (beta chain) was carried out in a study of T cell responses to AZD1222 COVID-19 vaccine (dated by TCRdb to the early 2020s). General notes on the study: AZD1222 recipients given second doses at about 4 weeks or at about 12 weeks were pooled, since spike-specific TCR depth and breadth were not found to differ between the two schedules. A total of just over 230 trial participants underwent TCR sequencing, of whom around 200 received two doses of AZD1222 and some 26 received two doses of the MenACWY control vaccine. Trial participants were enrolled by age into subgroups of 18-55, 56-69 and 70-plus years, and about 150, 27 and 61 TCR-sequenced participants, respectively, were included in these subgroups.

Per the publication, the time point label means: baseline before first vaccination. The vaccinee samples were drawn from two UK trials, COV001 and COV002, one of which was a single-blind randomized controlled phase 2/3 trial testing AZD1222 (ChAdOx1 nCoV-19) in healthy adults. For TCRbeta chain sequencing, PBMC samples from trial participants were taken at day 0 and at day 28 after the second dose. The CDR3 regions of human TCRbeta chains were subjected to immunosequencing. On the authors' methods: TCRs in the repertoires were matched against a reference library of SARS-CoV-2-specific TCRs that had been generated with the MIRA antigen-specificity platform. Breadth meant the fraction of unique TCRs that were SARS-CoV-2-associated, whereas depth meant the fraction of total T cells that were SARS-CoV-2-associated. Using the MIRA data, each spike-specific TCR was assigned both to the spike region to which the TCR was reactive and to a CD4 or CD8 class. Log10-transformed breadth and depth values were compared by one-way ANOVA with Sidak's multiple comparisons tests. Imported from immuneACCESS, the table was reduced by TCRdb to in-frame sequences with V and J called. These copies leave out some clones; in studies compared against another copy, an unresolved V gene accounts for under half, and the cause of the remainder is not known. V and J calls and clone size are as listed in that table; D and trimming were resolved from the DNA. In all, the sample holds tens of thousands of clones, and more than 70% of those were seen once. In total, the top ten clones hold about 9.5% of the sample.

In regard to this clone: There is no known antigen for this receptor. Base qualities are not at hand, and no much larger clone is one base apart.

The germline V gene (reference sequence) yields LGHDT for CDR1 and YNNKEL for CDR2. V is clipped by 4 bases and J by 14 bases, and the sequence between their germline boundaries is 17 bases long. Measured from the cysteine to the phenylalanine, the CDR3 is 12 residues long. Just CDR3 DNA is preserved here, 36 bases in frame from base 1. Study-level results and caveats: The whole spike protein was spanned by vaccine-associated CD4 TCRs, and dominant responses were seen in regions 160-218 and 743-854. Spike-specific TCR breadth and depth rose significantly after two AZD1222 doses compared with day 0 and with MenACWY recipients. Because no day 14 peak-response samples were available, repertoires were characterized only after the peak T cell response. Epitopes outside the regions mutated in the B.1.351 and B.1.1.7 variants were reportedly recognized by nearly half of the unique spike-specific TCRs. Participants were mostly white British, with more females than males. The authors suggested clonal diversity may have been underestimated. The 56-69-year group was small, and its depth increase did not reach significance, likely because of low power. Conclusions about previously exposed vaccinees are limited because only a handful of AZD1222 recipients were SARS-CoV-2 seropositive at baseline.

The starting material was peripheral blood, obtained on day 0 of AZD1222 vaccination. This chain is built from TRBV3-1 (or the pseudogene TRBV3-2) and TRBJ1-2; TRBD1 could be the D gene, as 5 bases match. The TCR was taken from an adult in good health. CDR3 protein: CASSPGDRWGTF. The nucleotide sequence is given as TGTGCCAGCAGCCCCGGGGACCGGTGGGGGACCTTC.